This T cell receptor (beta chain) emerged from a study of T cell responses to AZD1222 COVID-19 vaccine. V was cut by 2 bases and J by 7 bases, with 14 bases left in between. This CDR3 is built from 13 residues. Germline-derived CDR1 and CDR2 are GTSNPN and SVGIG (reference sequence). Libraries were prepared by immunoSEQ multiplex PCR; TCRdb keeps only in-frame clonotypes and omits some of them. The sample contains roughly 160,000 clones, roughly 94% of which appear only once. The rearrangement joins TRBV30 to TRBJ1-1; no clear D gene. This clonotype originated in an adult in good health. This sample comprised peripheral blood, obtained on day 0 of AZD1222 vaccination. Here the CDR3 DNA reads TGTGCCTGGAGTCCCGCCTCGCTGGGTGAAGCTTTCTTT. Translated, it gives CAWSPASLGEAFF.